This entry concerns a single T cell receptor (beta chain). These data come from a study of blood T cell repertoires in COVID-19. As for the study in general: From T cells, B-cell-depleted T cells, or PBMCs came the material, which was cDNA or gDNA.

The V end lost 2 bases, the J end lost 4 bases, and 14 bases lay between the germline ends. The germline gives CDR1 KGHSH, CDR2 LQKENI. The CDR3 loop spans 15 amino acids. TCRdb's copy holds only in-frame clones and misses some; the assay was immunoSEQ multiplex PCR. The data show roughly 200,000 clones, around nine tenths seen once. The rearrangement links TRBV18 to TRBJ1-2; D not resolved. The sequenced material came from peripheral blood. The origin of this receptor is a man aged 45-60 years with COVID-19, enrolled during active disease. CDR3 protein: CASSPRPLGSYGYTF. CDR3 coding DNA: TGTGCCAGCTCACCAAGGCCCCTGGGCAGCTATGGCTACACCTTC.